This T cell receptor beta chain was found in a study of control samples from healthy donors and cancer patients. The germline V gene encodes CDR1 MNHEY and CDR2 SVGAGI. This CDR3 is built from 14 residues. Trimming left V 7 bases short and J 3 bases short, with 13 bases between. The assay was immunoSEQ multiplex PCR, and TCRdb's table has in-frame clones only and misses some. The table lists 100,000 to 120,000 clones, 85% to 90% of them singletons, with about 3.9% in the top ten. Sequencing input: PBMCs. The sequence was collected from an older woman with lung cancer. The rearrangement uses TRBV6-5 and TRBJ1-3; D ambiguous. CDR3 in DNA: TGTGCCAGCATGGAGGTCCGAGGTGGAAACACCATATATTTT. This gives the protein CASMEVRGGNTIYF.